This T cell receptor beta chain was observed in a study of cytomegalovirus exposure and HLA in healthy donors. Study results and limitations: In the analysis, some V segments, TRBV6-2 and TRBV6-3 included, were excluded as indistinguishable. Within an earlier analysis, most TCR beta V segments proved productive either about 87% or about 30% of the time. TCR beta chains numbering some 160 were designated cytomegalovirus-associated.

There are 15 residues in the CDR3. The V end lost 7 bases, the J end lost 1 base, and 15 bases lay between the germline ends. The germline V gene encodes CDR1 SGHTA and CDR2 FQGNSA. Despite likely unrecorded immune exposures, the donors were nominally healthy at the time of sampling. The PCR contained 60 Vbeta and 13 Jbeta primers. This table comes from immunoSEQ multiplex PCR, and its TCRdb copy is limited to in-frame clones, with some not included. The data contain 110,000 to 150,000 clones, 75% to 80% of them seen just once; the ten biggest clones take up 3.5% to 5%. Turning to this clone: The antigen is not known.

The J gene is TRBJ2-3, the V gene TRBV7-2; a weak D match, TRBD2 (6 bases). The receptor was isolated from a male donor in good health and CMV-seronegative. The sequencing sample was made of PBMCs. The chain's CDR3 is CASTKGLRGTDTQYF. As DNA, the CDR3 is TGTGCCAGCACCAAGGGACTTCGGGGCACAGATACGCAGTATTTT.